The clone carrying this T cell receptor beta chain showed up just a few times. As yet, its antigen is unknown. The TCRbeta library incorporated unique molecular identifiers. TCRdb re-analysed the PCR reads in MiXCR, keeping a single row per CDR3 protein. The table includes roughly 790,000 distinct CDR3 sequences, less than 20% detected once. The CDR3 spans 16 residues. Germline lookup yields CDR1 KGHDR and CDR2 SFDVKD. Unmatched junction bases numbered 8, after V lost 6 bases and J lost 6 bases. The source of the sample is a study of T-cell reconstitution after alpha-beta-depleted transplantation in children. Points from the study as a whole: Two months or so post-transplant, alpha-beta T cells reportedly derived from several hundred expanded graft clones. Recipient T cells and thymic progenitors that survived gave rise to the high TCRbeta diversity observed at day 60 in some patients. After one year, T-cell counts and TCRbeta diversity mostly came from new T cells.

The V and J genes are TRBV24-1 and TRBJ2-1, with 12 bases aligning to TRBD2. This clonotype originated in a male patient under 18 who had a stem cell transplant for acute lymphoblastic leukemia, so the T cells may come from the graft donor. The source material was PBMCs, mostly from graft donor cells, sampled 360 days after TCRalphabeta/CD19-depleted stem cell transplant. CDR3 nucleotides: TGTGCCACCAGTCCGCCTAGCGGGAGGGCCTTCAATGAGCAGTTCTTC. Translated: CATSPPSGRAFNEQFF.